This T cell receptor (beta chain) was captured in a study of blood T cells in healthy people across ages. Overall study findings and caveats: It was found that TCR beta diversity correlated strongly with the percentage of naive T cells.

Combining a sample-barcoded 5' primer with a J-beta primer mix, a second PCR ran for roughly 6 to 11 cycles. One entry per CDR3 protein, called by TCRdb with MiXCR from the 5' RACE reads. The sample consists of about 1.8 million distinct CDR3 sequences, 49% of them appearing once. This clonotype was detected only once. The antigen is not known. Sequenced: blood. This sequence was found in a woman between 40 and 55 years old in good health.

CDR3 sequence reads: CASSGVGRAYNEQFF. CDR3 nucleotides: TGTGCCAGCAGTGGCGTGGGGAGGGCCTACAATGAGCAGTTCTTC. This chain connects TRBV28 to TRBJ2-1; 7 bases align to TRBD2. V gave up 5 bases and J gave up 2 bases; unmatched junction bases: 6. This CDR3 has 15 residues. CDR1 MDHEN and CDR2 SYDVKM come from the germline V gene.